The rows below give T cell receptor beta chains drawn from one sample of a study of OX40 agonist ivuxolimab in advanced cancers. Using immunoSEQ multiplex PCR, the repertoire was profiled, and TCRdb retains in-frame clones only, with some absent. The table records roughly 17,000 clones, over 65% of them present only once. Material: CD4+ or CD8+ T cells sorted from blood, obtained in a trial of the OX40 agonist ivuxolimab. These receptors were obtained from an adult with an advanced solid tumor such as melanoma, head and neck, liver or kidney cancer. Each CDR3 is given with its conserved first and last residue. The D gene is left open where the match is weak. Expanded clones are given a class, and other clones once, few, many or no size at all.

D gene: TRBD1
CDR3 length: 15
V gene: TRBV5-4
J gene: TRBJ2-3
clone size: NA
CDR3 protein: CASSYRDSYADTQYF
CDR3 DNA: TGTGCCAGCAGCTACCGGGACAGTTACGCAGATACGCAGTATTTT

D gene: NA
CDR3 length: 14
V gene: TRBV7-9
J gene: TRBJ2-7
clone size: NA
CDR3 protein: CASSRDQTVYEQYF
CDR3 DNA: TGTGCCAGCAGCCGAGACCAGACGGTCTACGAGCAGTACTTC

D gene: NA
CDR3 length: 13
V gene: TRBV9
J gene: TRBJ1-1
clone size: NA
CDR3 protein: CASSAEGNTEAFF
CDR3 DNA: TGTGCCAGCAGCGCCGAAGGGAACACTGAAGCTTTCTTT

D gene: TRBD1
CDR3 length: 14
V gene: TRBV7-9
J gene: TRBJ1-1
clone size: few
CDR3 protein: CASSFGQGNTEAFF
CDR3 DNA: TGTGCCAGCAGCTTTGGACAGGGGAACACTGAAGCTTTCTTT

D gene: TRBD2
CDR3 length: 15
V gene: TRBV27
J gene: TRBJ2-5
clone size: few
CDR3 protein: CASRSPSGRVETQYF
CDR3 DNA: TGTGCCAGCAGATCCCCTAGCGGGAGGGTTGAGACCCAGTACTTC

D gene: NA
CDR3 length: 13
V gene: TRBV29-1
J gene: TRBJ2-7
clone size: NA
CDR3 protein: CSVGGGGSYEQYF
CDR3 DNA: TGCAGCGTTGGTGGCGGAGGGTCCTACGAGCAGTACTTC

D gene: TRBD1
CDR3 length: 16
V gene: TRBV7-2
J gene: TRBJ1-3
clone size: few
CDR3 protein: CASSERAGGLRNTIYF
CDR3 DNA: TGTGCCAGCAGCGAGAGGGCAGGGGGCTTAAGAAACACCATATATTTT

D gene: NA
CDR3 length: 13
V gene: TRBV4-2
J gene: TRBJ2-7
clone size: NA
CDR3 protein: CASSQELVYEQYF
CDR3 DNA: TGTGCCAGCAGCCAAGAACTAGTGTACGAGCAGTACTTC

D gene: NA
CDR3 length: 15
V gene: TRBV7-9
J gene: TRBJ1-1
clone size: NA
CDR3 protein: CASSPTEGWNTEAFF
CDR3 DNA: TGTGCCAGCAGCCCTACGGAGGGGTGGAACACTGAAGCTTTCTTT

D gene: NA
CDR3 length: 13
V gene: TRBV28
J gene: TRBJ2-3
clone size: once
CDR3 protein: CASMEVGTDTQYF
CDR3 DNA: TGTGCCAGCATGGAGGTTGGCACAGATACGCAGTATTTT

D gene: TRBD2
CDR3 length: 14
V gene: TRBV19
J gene: TRBJ2-5
clone size: few
CDR3 protein: CASSELAGRETQYF
CDR3 DNA: TGTGCCAGTAGTGAACTAGCGGGAAGAGAGACCCAGTACTTC

D gene: TRBD1
CDR3 length: 14
V gene: TRBV19
J gene: TRBJ2-7
clone size: NA
CDR3 protein: CASSWGQGNYEQYF
CDR3 DNA: TGTGCCAGTAGTTGGGGACAGGGAAATTACGAGCAGTACTTC

D gene: TRBD2
CDR3 length: 19
V gene: TRBV7-6
J gene: TRBJ2-3
clone size: NA
CDR3 protein: CASSLSGTSGMAGTDTQYF
CDR3 DNA: TGTGCCAGCAGCTTATCCGGGACTAGCGGGATGGCTGGCACAGATACGCAGTATTTT

D gene: TRBD1
CDR3 length: 14
V gene: TRBV7-9
J gene: TRBJ2-7
clone size: once
CDR3 protein: CASHDTGGRYEQYF
CDR3 DNA: TGTGCCAGCCATGACACAGGGGGCCGCTACGAGCAGTACTTC

D gene: TRBD2
CDR3 length: 15
V gene: TRBV7-9
J gene: TRBJ2-2
clone size: medium-sized
CDR3 protein: CASSLIAGGPGELFF
CDR3 DNA: TGTGCCAGCAGCTTGATAGCGGGAGGGCCCGGGGAGCTGTTTTTT

D gene: TRBD2
CDR3 length: 15
V gene: TRBV6-6
J gene: TRBJ2-1
clone size: NA
CDR3 protein: CASSYSGSSYNEQFF
CDR3 DNA: TGTGCCAGCAGTTACAGCGGGAGTTCCTACAATGAGCAGTTCTTC

D gene: TRBD2
CDR3 length: 16
V gene: TRBV2
J gene: TRBJ2-1
clone size: many
CDR3 protein: CASTDDLSGRVNEQFF
CDR3 DNA: TGTGCCAGCACCGACGACCTTAGCGGGAGAGTTAATGAGCAGTTCTTC

D gene: NA
CDR3 length: 12
V gene: TRBV5-1
J gene: TRBJ2-7
clone size: NA
CDR3 protein: CASSLGLDEQYF
CDR3 DNA: TGCGCCAGCAGCTTGGGGCTAGACGAGCAGTACTTC

D gene: NA
CDR3 length: 16
V gene: TRBV4-2
J gene: TRBJ2-2
clone size: NA
CDR3 protein: CASSQPARGDTGELFF
CDR3 DNA: TGTGCCAGCAGCCAACCCGCCAGGGGAGACACCGGGGAGCTGTTTTTT

D gene: TRBD1
CDR3 length: 16
V gene: TRBV7-9
J gene: TRBJ2-7
clone size: NA
CDR3 protein: CASSLLGTGDKNEQYF
CDR3 DNA: TGTGCCAGCAGCTTACTAGGGACAGGGGATAAGAACGAGCAGTACTTC

D gene: NA
CDR3 length: 14
V gene: TRBV28
J gene: TRBJ2-3
clone size: NA
CDR3 protein: CASSLFRAADTQYF
CDR3 DNA: TGTGCCAGCAGTTTATTCCGGGCAGCAGATACGCAGTATTTT

D gene: NA
CDR3 length: 16
V gene: TRBV5-6
J gene: TRBJ1-5
clone size: NA
CDR3 protein: CASSLLMRGSDQPQHF
CDR3 DNA: TGTGCCAGCAGCTTGTTGATGCGGGGCTCGGATCAGCCCCAGCATTTT

D gene: NA
CDR3 length: 14
V gene: TRBV7-9
J gene: TRBJ1-5
clone size: NA
CDR3 protein: CASSRTGSNQPQHF
CDR3 DNA: TGTGCCAGCAGCCGGACTGGTAGCAATCAGCCCCAGCATTTT

D gene: TRBD2
CDR3 length: 12
V gene: TRBV27
J gene: TRBJ2-7
clone size: NA
CDR3 protein: CASSSGLAEQYF
CDR3 DNA: TGTGCCAGCAGTTCCGGACTAGCCGAGCAGTACTTC

D gene: NA
CDR3 length: 13
V gene: TRBV6-5
J gene: TRBJ2-7
clone size: NA
CDR3 protein: CASSYSIYYEQYF
CDR3 DNA: TGTGCCAGCAGTTACTCTATATACTACGAGCAGTACTTC

D gene: TRBD2
CDR3 length: 16
V gene: TRBV9
J gene: TRBJ2-1
clone size: NA
CDR3 protein: CASSPLAGGTYNEQFF
CDR3 DNA: TGTGCCAGCAGCCCCCTAGCGGGTGGTACCTACAATGAGCAGTTCTTC

D gene: NA
CDR3 length: 14
V gene: TRBV10-1
J gene: TRBJ2-3
clone size: once
CDR3 protein: CASRGCPRADTQYF
CDR3 DNA: TGCGCCAGCCGAGGTTGTCCGAGGGCAGATACGCAGTATTTT

D gene: NA
CDR3 length: 13
V gene: TRBV28
J gene: TRBJ2-5
clone size: NA
CDR3 protein: CASISNFQETQYF
CDR3 DNA: TGTGCCAGCATTTCCAACTTTCAAGAGACCCAGTACTTC

D gene: NA
CDR3 length: 14
V gene: TRBV29-1
J gene: TRBJ2-1
clone size: NA
CDR3 protein: CSVEAGASYNEQFF
CDR3 DNA: TGCAGCGTTGAAGCCGGGGCATCCTACAATGAGCAGTTCTTC

D gene: NA
CDR3 length: 15
V gene: TRBV7-6
J gene: TRBJ2-1
clone size: NA
CDR3 protein: CASSPSAREENEQFF
CDR3 DNA: TGTGCCAGCAGCCCGAGCGCCCGCGAGGAAAATGAGCAGTTCTTC

D gene: NA
CDR3 length: 15
V gene: TRBV11-3
J gene: TRBJ2-4
clone size: few
CDR3 protein: CASSPSSGQQNIQYF
CDR3 DNA: TGTGCCAGCAGCCCATCCTCTGGACAGCAAAACATTCAGTACTTC

D gene: NA
CDR3 length: 17
V gene: TRBV7-9
J gene: TRBJ2-1
clone size: NA
CDR3 protein: CASSLVPGSGLYNEQFF
CDR3 DNA: TGTGCCAGCAGCTTAGTACCCGGGAGCGGGTTGTACAATGAGCAGTTCTTC

D gene: TRBD1
CDR3 length: 14
V gene: TRBV4-1
J gene: TRBJ1-1
clone size: NA
CDR3 protein: CASSPGTGWTEAFF
CDR3 DNA: TGCGCCAGCAGCCCCGGGACAGGGTGGACTGAAGCTTTCTTT

D gene: NA
CDR3 length: 17
V gene: TRBV21-1
J gene: TRBJ1-4
clone size: NA
CDR3 protein: CASSTSRGQIGNEKLFF
CDR3 DNA: TGTGCCAGCAGCACCTCCAGGGGGCAGATAGGGAATGAAAAACTGTTTTTT

D gene: NA
CDR3 length: 12
V gene: TRBV7-2
J gene: TRBJ1-1
clone size: NA
CDR3 protein: CASSRLETEAFF
CDR3 DNA: TGTGCCAGCAGCCGTCTGGAGACTGAAGCTTTCTTT

D gene: TRBD2
CDR3 length: 15
V gene: TRBV4-2
J gene: TRBJ2-1
clone size: NA
CDR3 protein: CASSQDPAGGLEQFF
CDR3 DNA: TGTGCCAGCAGCCAAGATCCAGCGGGAGGACTTGAGCAGTTCTTC

D gene: NA
CDR3 length: 15
V gene: TRBV28
J gene: TRBJ1-6
clone size: few
CDR3 protein: CASSLYGRGGSPLHF
CDR3 DNA: TGTGCCAGCAGTTTATACGGCAGGGGAGGGTCACCCCTCCACTTT

D gene: NA
CDR3 length: 12
V gene: TRBV9
J gene: TRBJ2-7
clone size: NA
CDR3 protein: CASSVQGGEQYF
CDR3 DNA: TGTGCCAGCAGCGTACAGGGAGGCGAGCAGTACTTC

D gene: NA
CDR3 length: 12
V gene: TRBV5-6
J gene: TRBJ2-7
clone size: NA
CDR3 protein: CASSFQGYEQYF
CDR3 DNA: TGTGCCAGCAGCTTCCAAGGTTACGAGCAGTACTTC

D gene: TRBD2
CDR3 length: 18
V gene: TRBV7-9
J gene: TRBJ2-6
clone size: NA
CDR3 protein: CASSLLAGGLSGANVLTF
CDR3 DNA: TGTGCCAGCAGCTTACTAGCGGGAGGGCTCTCTGGGGCCAACGTCCTGACTTTC

D gene: NA
CDR3 length: 16
V gene: TRBV21-1
J gene: TRBJ2-1
clone size: NA
CDR3 protein: CASSKPPSITYNEQFF
CDR3 DNA: TGTGCCAGCAGCAAACCCCCCAGCATCACCTACAATGAGCAGTTCTTC